Included here is one TCR beta chain sequence, with context. Doses given second, at about 4 or about 12 weeks, were pooled. The CDR3 totals 12 residues. The V gene lost 4 bases and the J gene lost 5 bases, with 8 bases spanning the gap. The germline V gene has CDR1 MDHEN and CDR2 SYDVKM. This record comes from a study of T cell responses to AZD1222 COVID-19 vaccine. Using immunoSEQ multiplex PCR, the repertoire was profiled, and TCRdb retains in-frame clones only, with some absent. The table has roughly 190,000 clones, approximately 90% seen once; the top ten hold around 3.7%. Sequencing used peripheral blood, obtained 28 days after the second AZD1222 dose. This TCR derives from an adult who received the AZD1222 COVID-19 vaccine. The chain links TRBV28 to TRBJ1-2; weak D call: TRBD1 (5 bases). The CDR3, as DNA: TGTGCCAGCAGTTGGGGGGAGTATGGCTACACCTTC. Its protein product is CASSWGEYGYTF.